A single sample is the source of the 17 T cell receptor beta chains below, sequenced in a study of shared clonotypes between healthy human individuals. Here immunoSEQ multiplex PCR was the method, and the copy in TCRdb shows in-frame clones only, minus some. The sample contains hundreds of thousands of clones, about 96% of which appear only once. Naive CD8 cells comprised CD45RO-negative, CCR7-positively selected cells, excluding terminally differentiated effector memory CD45RA+ cells. Sequencing was carried out using naive CD8+ T cells sorted from blood. The receptors come from a man aged 30 to 45 in good health.

This clone was found once. This chain uses TRBV5-6 with TRBJ2-1; a weak D match, TRBD1 (6 bases). The germline gives CDR1 SGHDT, CDR2 YYEEEE. V lost 5 bases to trimming and J lost 3 bases, with 15 bases between them. The CDR3 loop spans 15 amino acids. For the CDR3, the DNA is TGTGCCAGCAGTACCGGAGGACAGAGCTACAATGAGCAGTTCTTC. Amino acid sequence: CASSTGGQSYNEQFF.

As to this clone: At the DNA level, this CDR3 is encoded by other sequences in the same sample as well. The V and J genes are TRBV27 and TRBJ1-1; no clear D. The germline V gene encodes CDR1 MNHEY and CDR2 SMNVEV (reference sequence). V shed 2 bases and J shed 3 bases, with 16 bases lying between them. The CDR3 spans 16 residues. DNA of the CDR3: TGTGCCAGCAGTTTAGTCAGAACTATAGGAGACACTGAAGCTTTCTTT. It specifies CASSLVRTIGDTEAFF.

The J gene is TRBJ1-5, the V gene TRBV27; weak D call: TRBD1 (6 bases). Deletions cut 6 bases from V and 4 bases from J, with 13 bases between. Germline V CDR1 and CDR2: MNHEY, SMNVEV (reference sequence). The CDR3 spans 14 residues. The CDR3 bases are TGTGCCAGCAGCCGAGACAGGATGAATCAGCCCCAGCATTTT. Protein: CASSRDRMNQPQHF.

The chain links TRBV18 to TRBJ2-1, with TRBD1 matching over 11 bases. The CDR3 has 15 amino acids. J was trimmed by 6 bases and V by 1 base; bases with no gene match: 2. Germline assignment: CDR1 KGHSH and CDR2 LQKENI. CDR3 coding DNA: TGTGCCAGCTCACCACGGGACAGGGGGTCCAATGAGCAGTTCTTC. This gives the protein CASSPRDRGSNEQFF.

The genes are TRBV11-2 and TRBJ2-2; unclear D gene. This CDR3 has 12 residues. The V gene's germline CDR1 is SGHAT and CDR2 FQNNGV. The ends were cut back, 4 bases at V and 6 bases at J, with 6 bases in the middle. The CDR3 sequence is CASSYPPGELFF. The CDR3, as DNA: TGTGCCAGCAGCTACCCCCCCGGGGAGCTGTTTTTT.

The chain carries TRBV6-1 and TRBJ1-2; TRBD1 matches at 7 bases. Germline V CDR1 and CDR2: MNHNS, SASEGT. This CDR3 has 16 residues. The junction had 12 bases not matched to a gene; V was cut back by 2 bases and J by 6 bases. CDR3 DNA sequence: TGTGCCAGCAGTGAACTCGCGACAGGGTCGCTACATGGCTACACCTTC. Translating gives CASSELATGSLHGYTF.

The chain recombines TRBV7-9 with TRBJ1-2; TRBD1 agrees at 7 bases. The CDR3 totals 13 residues. Germline CDR1 reads SEHNR; CDR2 reads FQNEAQ (reference sequence). Trimming removed 1 base from V and 8 bases from J; junction bases left unmatched: 4. The CDR3 coding sequence is TGTGCCAGCAGCTTAGAATGGGGACAGGGCTACACCTTC. Translated, it gives CASSLEWGQGYTF. The whole variable domain, remainder taken from reference TRBV7-9 and TRBJ1-2, is DTGVSQNPRHKITKRGQNVTFRCDPISEHNRLYWYRQTLGQGPEFLTYFQNEAQLEKSRLLSDRFSAERPKGSFSTLEIQRTEQGDSAMYLCASSLEWGQGYTFGSGTRLTVV.

CDR3 residues: CASGHPGTQYF. CDR3 in DNA: TGTGCCAGCGGCCACCCTGGGACCCAGTACTTC. This sequence joins TRBV9 and TRBJ2-5; D gene uncertain. The CDR3 runs to 11 residues. Between the trimmed V and J ends, which lost 7 bases and 7 bases, there was a span of 11 bases. Germline assignment: CDR1 SGDLS and CDR2 YYNGEE.

J is TRBJ2-2 and V is TRBV28; 8 positions agree with TRBD1. Losses at the gene ends were 9 bases for V and 4 bases for J; bases not matched to a gene: 7. The CDR3 spans 14 residues. The germline CDR1 and CDR2 sequences are MDHEN and SYDVKM. The CDR3 bases are TGTGCCAGTTCCGGGACAGGAATCACCGGGGAGCTGTTTTTT. Translated, it gives CASSGTGITGELFF.

V usage is TRBV27 and J usage is TRBJ2-7, with TRBD2 matching over 11 bases. Per the germline V gene, CDR1 is MNHEY and CDR2 is SMNVEV (reference sequence). V was pared by 1 base and J by 2 bases, with 7 bases of the junction left unmatched. There are 17 residues in the CDR3. The CDR3 nucleotides read TGTGCCAGCAGTTTATACCGGGGACTAGCGGTTCCCTACGAGCAGTACTTC. It specifies CASSLYRGLAVPYEQYF.

J is TRBJ2-5 and V is TRBV14, with TRBD1 matching over 8 bases. CDR1 and CDR2 (germline): SGHDN, FVKESK. The CDR3 is made up of 14 amino acids. Trimming took 0 bases from V and 5 from J; bases not matched to a gene: 2. The CDR3 region has the DNA TGTGCCAGCAGCCAAGAAAACAGGGGGGAGACCCAGTACTTC. Its protein is CASSQENRGETQYF.

As to this clone: Other DNA sequences in the same sample also yield this CDR3. The chain combines TRBV4-3 with TRBJ2-1; 10 bases map to TRBD2. The CDR3 covers 15 residues. After removal of 4 bases from V and 2 bases from J, the junction contained 2 bases not matched to a gene. CDR1 LGHNA and CDR2 YSLEER come from the germline V gene. The CDR3: CASSPGTSAYNEQFF. CDR3 nucleotides: TGCGCCAGCAGCCCTGGGACTAGCGCCTACAATGAGCAGTTCTTC.

The genes are TRBV28 and TRBJ2-3, with D unresolved. The CDR3 length is 13 residues. CDR1 and CDR2 from the germline V gene are MDHEN and SYDVKM. The V gene lost 3 bases and the J gene lost 4 bases, with 8 bases spanning the gap. The CDR3 loop reads CASSFGRADTQYF. In nucleotides, the CDR3 is TGTGCCAGCAGTTTTGGCCGCGCAGATACGCAGTATTTT.

In the case of this clone: One end of the junction does not line up with germline, which may come from a read error. The rearrangement joins TRBV5-4 to TRBJ2-1; D perhaps matches TRBD1 (6 bases). CDR1 is SGHNT and CDR2 is YYREEE in the germline V gene (reference sequence). The CDR3 has 13 amino acids. Here the CDR3 DNA reads TGTGCCAGCCCAGGGGTCTCCGACAATGAGCAGTTCTTC. This gives the protein CASPGVSDNEQFF.

This clone showed up just a few times. This same CDR3 is encoded by further DNA sequences in the sample. The chain recombines TRBV11-2 with TRBJ2-7; no definite D call. This CDR3 is 11 amino acids long. Trimming took off 5 bases at V and 0 bases at J, with 2 bases between the two ends. Germline CDR1 and CDR2: SGHAT and FQNNGV. The CDR3 DNA follows: TGTGCCAGCAGCCCCTCCTACGAGCAGTACTTC. It is translated as CASSPSYEQYF.

The rearrangement joins TRBV4-3 to TRBJ2-5, with 8 bases lining up with TRBD1. The CDR3 consists of 17 residues. Germline V gene data show CDR1 as LGHNA and CDR2 as YSLEER. V lost 1 base and J lost 2; bases outside the gene matches: 9. DNA of the CDR3: TGCGCCAGCAGCCAAGGTCGTTCGGACAGGGTGCAAGAGACCCAGTACTTC. Translating it yields CASSQGRSDRVQETQYF.

This chain links TRBV27 with TRBJ2-7; D remains unclear. Trimming took 6 bases from V and 0 from J, leaving 6 bases between them. CDR1 and CDR2 (germline): MNHEY, SMNVEV (reference sequence). The CDR3 length is 12 residues. The CDR3 bases are TGTGCCAGCAGATCGGACTCCTACGAGCAGTACTTC. It codes for CASRSDSYEQYF.